These 11 T cell receptor beta chains came from one sample sequenced in a study of shared clonotypes between healthy human individuals. Data came from immunoSEQ multiplex PCR; TCRdb stores just in-frame clones and leaves some out. The table shows about 980,000 clones, with approximately 76% occurring only once. Sample: memory CD4+ T cells sorted from blood. Subset noted: CD45RA-negative fraction. These receptors all stem from a man younger than 35 in good health.

J is TRBJ2-5 and V is TRBV2; TRBD2 matches 12 bases. This CDR3 region has 14 residues. Germline CDR1 reads SNHLY; CDR2 reads FYNNEI. V was clipped by 8 bases and J by 7 bases; unmatched bases: 8. CDR3 in amino acids: CASRTSGDVGTQYF. The CDR3 DNA reads TGTGCCAGCCGGACTAGCGGGGACGTTGGGACCCAGTACTTC.

The chain carries TRBV5-1 and TRBJ2-5, with D uncertain. Germline values: CDR1 SGHRS, CDR2 YFSETQ. The V end lost 3 bases, the J end lost 3 bases, and 9 bases lay between the germline ends. CDR3 length equals 13 residues. For the CDR3, the DNA is TGCGCCAGCAGCTACGGGCCAAAAGAGACCCAGTACTTC. It encodes CASSYGPKETQYF.

This clone was observed a single time. The rearrangement uses TRBV6-5 and TRBJ1-5; maybe TRBD1 (5 bases). V lost 6 bases and J 1 base, leaving 7 bases between the germline ends. Germline loops: CDR1 MNHEY, CDR2 SVGAGI. CDR3 length: 13 residues. This chain's CDR3 is CASRQESNQPQHF. The CDR3 DNA is TGTGCCAGCAGACAGGAGAGCAATCAGCCCCAGCATTTT.

This clone was detected once. The chain employs TRBV28 and TRBJ2-7; 9 bases match TRBD1. The J segment lost 5 bases and the V segment lost 5 bases, leaving 10 bases of the junction unmatched. Germline V lookup: CDR1 MDHEN, CDR2 SYDVKM. This CDR3 is 15 amino acids long. DNA of the CDR3: TGTGCCAGCAGTCCCCGGGACAGGGCCGTCCACGAGCAGTACTTC. Translation gives CASSPRDRAVHEQYF.

This clone has just a few counts. V usage is TRBV5-1 and J usage is TRBJ2-3; D is ambiguous. This CDR3 region has 14 residues. Germline lookup yields CDR1 SGHRS and CDR2 YFSETQ. V gave up 0 bases and J gave up 2 bases, with 7 bases separating them. The chain's CDR3 is CASSLDAATDTQYF. CDR3 nucleotides: TGCGCCAGCAGCTTGGACGCAGCCACAGATACGCAGTATTTT.

The CDR3 nucleotides are TGTGCCAGCAGCCAGGACGGATCAAGCTCCTACGAGCAGTACTTC. This encodes CASSQDGSSSYEQYF. The chain employs TRBV7-2 and TRBJ2-7; D remains ambiguous. Germline lookup yields CDR1 SGHTA and CDR2 FQGNSA. The CDR3 totals 15 residues. Trimming removed 5 bases from V and 0 bases from J, with 14 bases in between.

This clone was detected ten times or more. The chain couples TRBV10-1 to TRBJ2-5, with TRBD2 matching over 9 bases. The CDR3 spans 17 residues. The V gene end was trimmed by 6 bases and the J gene end by 5 bases; junction bases not matched to a gene: 16. Looked up from germline, CDR1 is WNHNN and CDR2 is SYGVQD (reference sequence). For the CDR3, the DNA is TGCGCCAGCAGCTCGGGCCAGCGGGGGGCCGGTGGTGAGACCCAGTACTTC. It encodes CASSSGQRGAGGETQYF.

The CDR3 nucleotides read TGTGCCACCAGCAGGCCTAGGCAGGGGAGTACCAATGAGCAGTTCTTC. Its translation: CATSRPRQGSTNEQFF. This rearrangement joins TRBV15 to TRBJ2-1; possible D gene TRBD1, 6 bases. Trimming cost V 3 bases and J 6 bases, with 18 bases left between them. This CDR3 is built from 16 residues. Germline-derived CDR1 and CDR2 are LNHNV and YYDKDF (reference sequence). The full variable domain, its missing parts supplied by reference TRBV15 and TRBJ2-1, is DAMVIQNPRYQVTQFGKPVTLSCSQTLNHNVMYWYQQKSSQAPKLLFHYYDKDFNNEADTPDNFQSRRPNTSFCFLDIRSPGLGDTAMYLCATSRPRQGSTNEQFFGPGTRLTVL.

The chain is built from TRBV11-3 and TRBJ1-1; tentatively, D is TRBD1 (5 bases). The germline V gene encodes CDR1 SGHNT and CDR2 YENEEA. Trimming removed 5 bases at V and 1 base at J, with 14 bases between. The CDR3 is 15 amino acids. The CDR3, as DNA: TGTGCCAGCAGCGCACACAGGAGTTCGAACACTGAAGCTTTCTTT. As protein: CASSAHRSSNTEAFF.

This clone was counted once. The V and J genes are TRBV7-8 and TRBJ1-1; D gene ambiguous. Trimming left V 1 base short and J 4 bases short, with 7 bases between. This CDR3 comprises 13 residues. Germline V gives CDR1 SGHVS, CDR2 FQNEAQ. Here the CDR3 reads CASSLDPGTEAFF. CDR3 sequence (DNA): TGTGCCAGCAGCTTAGATCCGGGCACTGAAGCTTTCTTT.

The chain recombines TRBV5-8 with TRBJ2-5; TRBD1 aligns across 9 bases. This CDR3 comprises 15 residues. Per germline, CDR1 SGHTS and CDR2 YDEGEE. Trimming cost V 3 bases and J 3 bases; bases outside gene matches: 6. CDR3: CASSSGQGREETQYF. In DNA form, the CDR3 reads TGTGCCAGCAGCTCCGGACAGGGGAGGGAAGAGACCCAGTACTTC.